The clone carrying this T cell receptor beta chain was counted many times. No antigen is known for it. V trimming: 0 bases; J trimming: 2 bases; junction bases outside the gene matches: 8. CDR3 length: 17 amino acids. Germline V gene lookup returns CDR1 LNHNV and CDR2 YYDKDF (reference sequence). Study observations and caveats: Larger-cohort validation covered only one TCR beta V-J rearrangement. In terms of TCR gene usage, tumor memory CD4+ T cells clustered together with blood and lymph node memory CD4+ cells, as well as with lymph node naive CD4+ cells.

After constant-region reverse-primer amplification, full-length variable regions underwent semi-nested PCR with Nested Universal Primer A. TCRdb reprocessed the 5' RACE reads via MiXCR and lists one record per CDR3 protein. The sample yields about 62,000 distinct CDR3 sequences, almost 30% seen once. The chain has TRBV15 and TRBJ2-3; 7 nucleotides line up with TRBD1. The sequenced material came from tumor-infiltrating naive CD4+ T cells sorted from the breast tumor. As for subset: naive CD4+ T cells, CD4+CD45RA+CD25-. The receptor's source is a female donor with breast cancer. Here the CDR3 reads CATSRDFGTATTDTQYF. The CDR3 DNA sequence: TGTGCCACCAGCAGAGATTTCGGGACAGCCACCACAGATACGCAGTATTTT. Looking up the rest from reference TRBV15 and TRBJ2-3 gives the full variable domain: DAMVIQNPRYQVTQFGKPVTLSCSQTLNHNVMYWYQQKSSQAPKLLFHYYDKDFNNEADTPDNFQSRRPNTSFCFLDIRSPGLGDTAMYLCATSRDFGTATTDTQYFGPGTRLTVL.